This T cell receptor (beta chain) was recovered during a study of control samples from healthy donors and cancer patients. Sequencing used immunoSEQ multiplex PCR; TCRdb keeps in-frame clones, though not all of them. The table shows fewer than 300,000 clones, with about four fifths occurring only once. V was pared by 1 base and J by 6 bases, with 5 bases of the junction left unmatched. Germline assignment: CDR1 SGDLS and CDR2 YYNGEE. The CDR3 length is 14 residues. Source material: PBMCs. The chain links TRBV9 to TRBJ1-2; TRBD1 aligns across 8 bases. This TCR was sampled from a woman aged 55-69 years with lung cancer. CDR3 in amino acids: CASSVSRGQNGYTF. The CDR3 coding sequence is TGTGCCAGCAGCGTAAGCAGGGGGCAGAATGGCTACACCTTC.